This TCR beta chain was captured in a study of blood T cell repertoires in COVID-19. Study at large: Specimens from acute and convalescent COVID-19 originated in the United States, Italy and Spain. T cells, B-cell-depleted T cells, or PBMCs supplied cDNA or gDNA.

V shed 5 bases and J 10 bases; nucleotides not matched to a gene: 8. From germline, CDR1 is SEHNR and CDR2 FQNEAQ (reference sequence). This CDR3 is built from 13 residues. Original processing methods: By means of reference gene primer amplification, nucleated cell counts were estimated. Method: immunoSEQ multiplex PCR; TCRdb's copy keeps in-frame clones and lacks some. That table furnishes V, J and clone size, whereas the DNA furnished D and trimming. The sample consists of roughly 140,000 clones, about 88% of them appearing once. The sequenced material came from peripheral blood. J is TRBJ2-4 and V is TRBV7-9, with 7 bases lining up with TRBD1. The receptor comes from an older woman with acute or convalescent COVID-19. CDR3 protein: CASSRDSSFIQYF. The CDR3 DNA reads as TGTGCCAGCAGCCGGGACAGCTCCTTTATTCAGTACTTC.